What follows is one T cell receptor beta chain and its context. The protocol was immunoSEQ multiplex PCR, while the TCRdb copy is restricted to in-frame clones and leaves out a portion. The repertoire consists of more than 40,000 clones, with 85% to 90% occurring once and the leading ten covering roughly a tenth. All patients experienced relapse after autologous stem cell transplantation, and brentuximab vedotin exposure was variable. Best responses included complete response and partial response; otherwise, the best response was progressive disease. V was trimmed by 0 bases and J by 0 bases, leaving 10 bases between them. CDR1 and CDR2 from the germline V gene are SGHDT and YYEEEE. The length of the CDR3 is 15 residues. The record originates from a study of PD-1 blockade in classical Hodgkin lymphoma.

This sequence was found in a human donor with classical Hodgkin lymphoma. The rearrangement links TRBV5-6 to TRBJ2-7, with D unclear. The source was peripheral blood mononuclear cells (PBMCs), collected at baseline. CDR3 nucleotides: TGTGCCAGCAGCTTGGGGCGGATCTTCTCCTACGAGCAGTACTTC. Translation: CASSLGRIFSYEQYF.